These T cell receptor beta chains were read from a single sample in a study of liver allograft versus peripheral blood T cells. TCRdb recomputed calls from the reads with MiXCR, one row per CDR3 protein. The sample lists around 13,000 distinct CDR3 sequences, under 30% occurring once. These receptors came from a human patient who had a liver transplant. The T cells may come from the graft donor. The CDR3 runs from the conserved cysteine through the conserved F or W. D genes are given only for firm matches. Expanded clones are given a class, and other clones once, few, many or no size at all.

J: TRBJ2-7
length: 18
V: TRBV19
size: medium-sized
D: TRBD2
CDR3: CASSIMAPAGGSAYEQYF
DNA: TGTGCCAGTAGTATCATGGCCCCCGCTGGCGGGAGCGCCTACGAGCAGTACTTC

J: TRBJ2-3
length: 13
V: TRBV6-2/TRBV6-3
size: medium-sized
D: .
CDR3: CASSKGQPDTQYF
DNA: TGTGCCAGCAGTAAAGGACAGCCAGATACGCAGTATTTT

J: TRBJ1-1
length: 16
V: TRBV5-4
size: many
D: .
CDR3: CASSPGGGSYNTEAFF
DNA: TGTGCCAGCAGCCCGGGGGGGGGATCATACAACACTGAAGCTTTCTTT

J: TRBJ2-7
length: 14
V: TRBV29-1
size: .
D: .
CDR3: CSAEVGHLTYEQYF
DNA: TGCAGCGCCGAGGTCGGACACCTCACCTACGAGCAGTACTTC

J: TRBJ1-2
length: 15
V: TRBV27
size: many
D: TRBD1
CDR3: CASSLRTGLEDGYTF
DNA: TGTGCCAGCAGTCTAAGGACAGGCCTGGAGGATGGCTACACCTTC

J: TRBJ2-7
length: 12
V: TRBV27
size: few
D: .
CDR3: CASGSRGGEQYF
DNA: TGTGCCAGCGGCTCGAGGGGGGGCGAGCAGTACTTC

J: TRBJ1-1
length: 16
V: TRBV19
size: medium-sized
D: .
CDR3: CASSIDAGTLQEGAFF
DNA: TGTGCCAGTAGTATAGACGCCGGGACATTACAGGAGGGGGCTTTCTTT

J: TRBJ1-6
length: 15
V: TRBV18
size: few
D: .
CDR3: CASSPGGGFGSPLHF
DNA: TGTGCCAGCTCACCAGGAGGGGGGTTTGGCTCACCCCTCCACTTT

J: TRBJ1-3
length: 13
V: TRBV11-2
size: once
D: .
CDR3: CASSLTEGNTIYF
DNA: TGTGCCAGCAGCCTAACAGAGGGAAACACCATATATTTT

J: TRBJ2-1
length: 12
V: TRBV12-3/TRBV12-4
size: .
D: .
CDR3: CASSSLDNEQFF
DNA: TGTGCCAGCAGTTCCTTGGACAATGAGCAGTTCTTC

J: TRBJ2-1
length: 16
V: TRBV30
size: few
D: TRBD2
CDR3: CAWRKPASGSYNEQFF
DNA: TGTGCCTGGAGGAAGCCCGCTAGCGGGAGTTACAATGAGCAGTTCTTC

J: TRBJ2-1
length: 15
V: TRBV27
size: .
D: TRBD2
CDR3: CASKTVAGGPNEQFF
DNA: TGTGCCAGCAAGACCGTAGCGGGGGGGCCCAATGAGCAGTTCTTC

J: TRBJ2-3
length: 18
V: TRBV9
size: medium-sized
D: TRBD1
CDR3: CASSAVGQGAGGTDTQYF
DNA: TGTGCCAGCAGCGCAGTGGGACAGGGGGCGGGGGGCACAGATACGCAGTATTTT

J: TRBJ1-1
length: 15
V: TRBV18
size: .
D: .
CDR3: CASSPSRRGNTEAFF
DNA: TGTGCCAGCTCACCCTCCCGGCGGGGGAACACTGAAGCTTTCTTT

J: TRBJ1-2
length: 16
V: TRBV6-2/TRBV6-3
size: few
D: TRBD1
CDR3: CASSYSGGTGHYGYTF
DNA: TGTGCCAGCAGTTACTCGGGGGGGACAGGACACTATGGCTACACCTTC

J: TRBJ2-1
length: 15
V: TRBV10-3
size: medium-sized
D: TRBD1
CDR3: CAISESRGQYNEQFF
DNA: TGTGCCATCAGTGAGTCGAGGGGACAGTACAATGAGCAGTTCTTC

J: TRBJ2-3
length: 19
V: TRBV27
size: medium-sized
D: TRBD2
CDR3: CASTQGWGSSGGTTDTQYF
DNA: TGTGCCAGCACCCAAGGCTGGGGGTCTAGCGGGGGGACCACAGATACGCAGTATTTT